One and the same sample provided the 24 T cell receptor beta chains below, sequenced in a study of T cell repertoires in cytomegalovirus infection. TCRdb recomputed calls from the reads with MiXCR, one row per CDR3 protein. This table has 650,000 to 850,000 distinct CDR3 sequences, almost 30% appearing once. These receptors' targets are unknown. Here the sequenced sample was cultured CD8+ T cells from PBMCs, taken from culture after CMV antigen stimulation. These receptors originate from a human donor in good health (CMV status not recorded). Some clones in this sample may be carry-over from other donors' samples.

The chain couples TRBV7-9 to TRBJ1-1, with 7 bases aligning to TRBD1. Germline CDR1 SEHNR, CDR2 FQNEAQ (reference sequence). The CDR3 spans 14 residues. V dropped 6 bases and J dropped 5; count of bases not matched to a gene: 9. The CDR3 spells CASRGGGGLTEAFF. Written as DNA, the CDR3 is TGTGCCAGCAGAGGGGGCGGGGGGTTGACTGAAGCTTTCTTT. Variable domain in full (rest from reference TRBV7-9 and TRBJ1-1): DTGVSQNPRHKITKRGQNVTFRCDPISEHNRLYWYRQTLGQGPEFLTYFQNEAQLEKSRLLSDRFSAERPKGSFSTLEIQRTEQGDSAMYLCASRGGGGLTEAFFGQGTRLTVV.

V gene TRBV12-3 or TRBV12-4 combines with J gene TRBJ1-6; no reliable D call. The CDR3 covers 15 residues. Trimming cost V 5 bases and J 8 bases, with 16 bases left between them. The CDR3 sequence: CASSAPDAPDSPLHF. CDR3 coding DNA: TGTGCCAGCAGTGCCCCGGATGCCCCCGATTCACCCCTCCACTTT.

J is TRBJ2-6 and V is TRBV12-3 or TRBV12-4; TRBD1 is a possible D gene (5 bases). This CDR3 has 17 amino acids. Trimming removed 3 bases from V and 0 bases from J, with 12 bases in between. The CDR3 DNA sequence: TGTGCCAGCAGTTTGGCAGGGATCTACTCTGGGGCCAACGTCCTGACTTTC. It codes for CASSLAGIYSGANVLTF.

V usage is TRBV6-5 and J usage is TRBJ1-1; D gene unclear. Germline V gene data show CDR1 as MNHEY and CDR2 as SVGAGI. The V and J ends lost 9 bases and 4 bases respectively, with 9 bases between them. This CDR3 has 11 amino acids. The CDR3 here is CASQDSTEAFF. CDR3 in DNA: TGTGCCAGTCAGGATAGCACTGAAGCTTTCTTT.

This clonotype was recorded a few times. This chain links TRBV6-5 with TRBJ1-2, with 10 bases matching TRBD1. After removal of 0 bases from V and 3 bases from J, the junction contained 13 bases not matched to a gene. Germline values: CDR1 MNHEY, CDR2 SVGAGI. The CDR3 covers 19 residues. CDR3 residues: CASSYSLRDRGPYHYGYTF. CDR3 nucleotide sequence: TGTGCCAGCAGTTACTCCCTCCGGGACAGGGGACCATACCACTATGGCTACACCTTC.

In its sample, this clonotype was seen a few times. V usage is TRBV6-5 and J usage is TRBJ1-1; D may be TRBD1 (6 bases). Trimming removed 6 bases from V and 5 bases from J, with 13 bases in between. The germline V gene has CDR1 MNHEY and CDR2 SVGAGI. The CDR3 runs 13 residues. CDR3 sequence reads: CASSRYRVTEAFF. The CDR3, as DNA: TGTGCCAGCAGCCGCTACAGGGTTACTGAAGCTTTCTTT.

Turning to this clonotype: The CDR3 does not close with the conserved phenylalanine or tryptophan, likely indicating a read error. The J gene is TRBJ2-1, the V gene TRBV3-1; tentatively, D is TRBD2 (6 bases). The V gene lost 0 bases and the J gene lost 8 bases, with 23 bases spanning the gap. The CDR3 contains 18 residues. Germline CDR1 and CDR2: LGHDT and YNNKEL (reference sequence). The CDR3 coding sequence is TGTGCCAGCAGCCAAGATCCGGAGGGGTATTGGACCATCTATGAGCAGTTCCTC. Translating it yields CASSQDPEGYWTIYEQFL.

V gene TRBV7-6 combines with J gene TRBJ2-5, with D hard to call. Trimming cost V 8 bases and J 3 bases, with 10 bases left between them. The CDR3 consists of 12 residues. Germline CDR1 is SGHVS and CDR2 is FNYEAQ. The CDR3 reads CASSLEKETQYF. The CDR3 DNA reads as TGTGCCAGCTCCTTGGAAAAAGAGACCCAGTACTTC.

The V call is TRBV6-2 or TRBV6-3, the J call TRBJ2-7; D remains unclear. The CDR3 has 13 amino acids. The V gene's germline CDR1 is MNHEY and CDR2 SVGEGT. Trimming removed 5 bases from V and 7 bases from J, with 15 bases in between. The CDR3 sequence is CASSPHPHVEQYF. The DNA of the CDR3 is TGTGCCAGCAGTCCCCACCCGCATGTTGAGCAGTACTTC.

This clonotype was seen more than once but under ten times. This chain connects TRBV24-1 to TRBJ2-1; 10 bases map to TRBD1. After removal of 4 bases from V and 4 bases from J, the junction contained 6 bases not matched to a gene. This CDR3 has 16 amino acids. Germline values: CDR1 KGHDR, CDR2 SFDVKD. The CDR3 region has the DNA TGTGCCACCAGTGACAGGGACAGGGGACAATACAATGAGCAGTTCTTC. As protein: CATSDRDRGQYNEQFF.

The genes are TRBV7-6 and TRBJ1-2; maybe TRBD1 (5 bases). CDR1 is SGHVS and CDR2 is FNYEAQ in the germline V gene. This CDR3 is 17 amino acids long. The V end was cut by 4 bases, the J end by 4 bases, with 22 bases between. Here the CDR3 DNA reads TGTGCCAGCAGCTCGACGGAACCGGGGGGAGGAGTCTATGGCTACACCTTC. It yields the protein CASSSTEPGGGVYGYTF.

The chain carries TRBV20-1 and TRBJ1-4, with 7 positions matching TRBD1. CDR3 length: 11 amino acids. V lost 3 bases to trimming and J lost 14 bases; unmatched junction nucleotides: 6. CDR1 is DFQATT, CDR2 SNEGSKA, per germline (reference sequence). The DNA for the CDR3 is TGCAGTGCTAGTCGACAGGGTCGTCTGTTTTTT. The encoded protein is CSASRQGRLFF.

This chain links TRBV12-3 or TRBV12-4 with TRBJ1-5, with D tentatively TRBD1 (5 bases). V shed 6 bases and J shed 6 bases, with 36 bases lying between them. This CDR3 comprises 21 residues. The CDR3 sequence: CASSQTQYYDRRTPGVQPQHF. For the CDR3, the DNA is TGTGCCAGCAGCCAAACCCAGTACTACGATAGAAGGACACCTGGGGTTCAGCCCCAGCATTTT.

The chain has TRBV4-3 and TRBJ1-2; 10 bases fit TRBD1. V gave up 5 bases and J gave up 4 bases; unmatched junction bases: 7. CDR3 size: 15 residues. Germline V lookup: CDR1 LGHNA, CDR2 YSLEER. CDR3 nucleotide sequence: TGCGCCAGCAGCATAGACAGGGGGCCGGTCTATGGCTACACCTTC. Its translation is CASSIDRGPVYGYTF.

This chain uses TRBV7-9 with TRBJ2-5, with a tentative D call TRBD1 (6 bases). The V end lost 3 bases, the J end lost 4 bases, and 12 bases lay between the germline ends. The CDR3 extends over 14 amino acids. Germline loops: CDR1 SEHNR, CDR2 FQNEAQ (reference sequence). CDR3 sequence: CASSFTGWRETQYF. The CDR3 DNA follows: TGTGCCAGCAGCTTTACAGGGTGGAGAGAGACCCAGTACTTC.

The rearrangement links TRBV4-1 to TRBJ1-5; no reliable D call. Germline lookup yields CDR1 MGHRA and CDR2 YSYEKL. V gave up 4 bases and J gave up 0 bases, with 10 bases separating them. The CDR3 has 15 amino acids. The CDR3 is CASSPAPDSNQPQHF. CDR3 nucleotide sequence: TGCGCCAGCAGCCCAGCCCCCGATAGCAATCAGCCCCAGCATTTT.

The chain combines TRBV12-3 or TRBV12-4 with TRBJ2-7; TRBD1 agrees at 7 bases. V lost 5 bases, J lost 6 bases, and 7 bases stayed unmatched. CDR3 length: 13 amino acids. This chain's CDR3 is CASSTDRAAEQYF. The CDR3 nucleotides read TGTGCCAGCAGTACCGACAGGGCTGCCGAGCAGTACTTC.

A remark on this clonotype: Being one base from a much bigger clone, this may be a read error. The chain uses TRBV6-1 and TRBJ1-3; no definite D call. The germline gives CDR1 MNHNS, CDR2 SASEGT. The CDR3 is 15 residues long. V was cut by 5 bases and J by 0 bases, with 11 bases left in between. The CDR3 spells CASSFSGYSGNTIYF. CDR3 sequence (DNA): TGTGCCAGCAGTTTCTCCGGGTACTCTGGAAACACCATATATTTT.

There are many counts of this clonotype. This chain uses TRBV7-2 with TRBJ2-1; D possibly corresponds to TRBD1 (6 bases). Trimming took 5 bases from V and 9 from J, leaving 14 bases between them. The CDR3 extends over 13 amino acids. CDR1 is SGHTA, CDR2 FQGNSA, per germline. Here the CDR3 DNA reads TGTGCCAGCAGCCACTGGACAGCGCCTGAGCAGTTCTTC. It translates to CASSHWTAPEQFF.

This clonotype was seen more than once but under ten times. The chain combines TRBV7-2 with TRBJ1-3; no clear D. V was cut by 1 base and J by 0 bases, with 4 bases left in between. Germline lookup yields CDR1 SGHTA and CDR2 FQGNSA. The CDR3 spans 14 residues. CDR3 loop: CASSLDRSGNTIYF. The CDR3 DNA is TGTGCCAGCAGCTTAGACCGCTCTGGAAACACCATATATTTT.

This clonotype was seen only a few times. Here the CDR3 reads CASMRSGELFF. CDR3 DNA: TGTGCCAGTATGAGGTCCGGGGAGCTGTTTTTT. The chain joins TRBV19 to TRBJ2-2; D gene unclear. Trimming removed 7 bases from V and 6 bases from J, with 6 bases in between. Germline-derived CDR1 and CDR2 are LNHDA and SQIVND (reference sequence). This CDR3 spans 11 amino acids.

This clonotype was found a few times. The chain uses TRBV7-2 and TRBJ2-1, with a tentative D call TRBD1 (6 bases). Germline values: CDR1 SGHTA, CDR2 FQGNSA. The CDR3 has 14 amino acids. Trimming took 5 bases from V and 7 from J, leaving 15 bases between them. CDR3 DNA sequence: TGTGCCAGCAGCCGGACCTCAACAGGGAATGAGCAGTTCTTC. It yields the protein CASSRTSTGNEQFF.

There are a few counts of this clonotype. This rearrangement joins TRBV7-6 to TRBJ1-2, with TRBD1 matching over 7 bases. The germline gives CDR1 SGHVS, CDR2 FNYEAQ. The CDR3 has 14 residues. The junction had 13 bases not matched to a gene; V was cut back by 1 base and J by 14 bases. CDR3 sequence (DNA): TGTGCCAGCAGCTTAGAAGGGGGCCAGGGCGATAGGACCTTC. Amino acid sequence: CASSLEGGQGDRTF.

The chain carries TRBV27 and TRBJ2-2; D perhaps matches TRBD1 (5 bases). Germline V gene data show CDR1 as MNHEY and CDR2 as SMNVEV (reference sequence). V lost 6 bases to trimming and J lost 4 bases, with 18 bases between them. CDR3 length: 16 residues. The CDR3 nucleotides read TGTGCCAGCAGCTATCCAGGGTGGTCGGTCACCGGGGAGCTGTTTTTT. As protein: CASSYPGWSVTGELFF.